Included here is one T cell receptor beta chain sequence, with context. Its target is not known. The data stem from a study of vaccination effects on CD4 cells after COVID-19. The method was immunoSEQ multiplex PCR; TCRdb's version includes in-frame clones alone and lacks a portion of them. The profile shows 25,000 to 30,000 clones, approximately 71% of them singletons. CDR1 is MNHEY and CDR2 is SVGAGI in the germline V gene. This CDR3 is built from 14 residues. The trim removed 6 bases at V and 14 bases at J, leaving 16 bases unmatched. Before sequencing took place, the ViraFEST assay used viral peptide pools to expand antigen-specific CD4+ T cells. CD4+ T cells were isolated after less than 12 days of culture. Two-dose vaccination with either BNT162b2 or mRNA-1273 was given to the participants. Vaccine recipients had no previous SARS-CoV-2 infection; their nucleocapsid antibodies were negative. PBMC were cultured at a few million per well with 9 to 10 IU/ml IL-2 and 7.5 to 10 ug/ml peptides. Researchers swapped half the medium for IL-2 medium on both days 3 and 7.

The chain recombines TRBV6-5 with TRBJ2-1; TRBD1 matches at 7 bases. The sequencing here drew on CD4+ T cells from PBMCs cultured with HCoV-NL63 spike peptides, taken after COVID-19 vaccination. This TCR came from a human donor who received a COVID-19 vaccine. Written as DNA, the CDR3 is TGTGCCAGCAGCGATAGACAGGGAAGGGCCCTTGAGTTCTTC. It encodes CASSDRQGRALEFF.